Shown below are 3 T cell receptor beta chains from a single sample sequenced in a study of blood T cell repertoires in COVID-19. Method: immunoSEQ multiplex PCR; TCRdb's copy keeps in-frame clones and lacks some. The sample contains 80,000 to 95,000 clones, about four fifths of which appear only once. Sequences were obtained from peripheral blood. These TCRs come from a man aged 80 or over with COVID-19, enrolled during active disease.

The CDR3 sequence is CASTPFANTGELFF. The CDR3 DNA reads as TGTGCCAGCACCCCCTTCGCGAACACCGGGGAGCTGTTTTTT. The rearrangement uses TRBV5-5 and TRBJ2-2; D not certain. This CDR3 has 14 residues. Germline-derived CDR1 and CDR2 are SGHKS and YYEKEE (reference sequence). Trimming pared 6 bases from V and 0 bases from J, leaving 9 bases between.

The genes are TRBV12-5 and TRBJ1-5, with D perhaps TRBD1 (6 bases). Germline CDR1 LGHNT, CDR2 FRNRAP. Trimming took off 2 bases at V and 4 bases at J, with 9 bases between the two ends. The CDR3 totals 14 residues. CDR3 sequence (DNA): TGTGCTAGTGGTTTGCAGGGGATTAATCAGCCCCAGCATTTT. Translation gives CASGLQGINQPQHF.

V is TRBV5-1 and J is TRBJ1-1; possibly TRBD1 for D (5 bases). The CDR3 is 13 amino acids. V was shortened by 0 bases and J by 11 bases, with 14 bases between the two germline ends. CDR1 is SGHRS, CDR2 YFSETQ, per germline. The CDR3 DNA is TGCGCCAGCAGCTTGGCCCGGGACTTTCTGGCTTTCTTT. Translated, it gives CASSLARDFLAFF.